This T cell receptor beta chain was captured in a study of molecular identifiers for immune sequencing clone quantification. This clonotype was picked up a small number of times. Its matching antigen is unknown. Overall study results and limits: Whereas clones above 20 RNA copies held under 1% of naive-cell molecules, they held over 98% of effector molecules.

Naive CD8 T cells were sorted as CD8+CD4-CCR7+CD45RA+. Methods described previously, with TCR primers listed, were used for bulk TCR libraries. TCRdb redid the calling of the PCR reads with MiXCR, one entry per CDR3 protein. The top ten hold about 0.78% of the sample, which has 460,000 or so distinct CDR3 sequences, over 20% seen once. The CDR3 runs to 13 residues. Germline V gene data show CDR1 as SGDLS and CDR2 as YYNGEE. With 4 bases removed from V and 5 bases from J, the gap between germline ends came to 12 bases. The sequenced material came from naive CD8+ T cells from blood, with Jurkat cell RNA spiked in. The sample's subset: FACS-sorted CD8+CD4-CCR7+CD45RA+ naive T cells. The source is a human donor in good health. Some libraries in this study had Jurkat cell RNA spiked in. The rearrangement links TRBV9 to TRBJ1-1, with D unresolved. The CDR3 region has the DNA TGTGCCAGCAGCACCGTGAGTGGGACTGAAGCTTTCTTT. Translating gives CASSTVSGTEAFF.